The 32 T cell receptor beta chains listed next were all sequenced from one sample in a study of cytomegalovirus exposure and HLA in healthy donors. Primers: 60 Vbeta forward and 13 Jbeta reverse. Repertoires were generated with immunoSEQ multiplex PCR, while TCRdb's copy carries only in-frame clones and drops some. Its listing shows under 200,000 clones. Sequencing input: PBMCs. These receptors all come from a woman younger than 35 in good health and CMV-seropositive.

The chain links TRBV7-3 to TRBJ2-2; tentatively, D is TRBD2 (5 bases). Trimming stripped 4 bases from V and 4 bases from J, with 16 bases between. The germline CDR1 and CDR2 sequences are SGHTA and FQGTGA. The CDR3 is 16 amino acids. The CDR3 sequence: CASSSTAGGFTGELFF. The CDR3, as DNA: TGTGCCAGCAGCTCAACGGCAGGCGGGTTCACCGGGGAGCTGTTTTTT.

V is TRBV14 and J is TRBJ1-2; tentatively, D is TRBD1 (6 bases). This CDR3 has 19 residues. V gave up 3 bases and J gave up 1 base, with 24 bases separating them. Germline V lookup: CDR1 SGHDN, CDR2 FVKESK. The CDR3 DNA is TGTGCCAGCAGCCATACTCCCAGGCCGACAGGACTTCATAACTATGGCTACACCTTC. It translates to CASSHTPRPTGLHNYGYTF.

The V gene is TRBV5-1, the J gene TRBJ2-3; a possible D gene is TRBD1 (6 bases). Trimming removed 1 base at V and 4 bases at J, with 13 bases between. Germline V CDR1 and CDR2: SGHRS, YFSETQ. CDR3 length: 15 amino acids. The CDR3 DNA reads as TGCGCCAGCAGCTTGCCAAACAGGGATCCAGATACGCAGTATTTT. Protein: CASSLPNRDPDTQYF.

The DNA of the CDR3 is TGCGCCAGCAGTGAGGGTACTGTGGGGGGGCACTATGGCTACACCTTC. This gives the protein CASSEGTVGGHYGYTF. The V and J genes are TRBV10-2 and TRBJ1-2; possible D gene TRBD1, 6 bases. Germline V CDR1 and CDR2: WSHSY, SAAADI. The CDR3 totals 16 residues. Trimming left V 2 bases short and J 3 bases short, with 16 bases between.

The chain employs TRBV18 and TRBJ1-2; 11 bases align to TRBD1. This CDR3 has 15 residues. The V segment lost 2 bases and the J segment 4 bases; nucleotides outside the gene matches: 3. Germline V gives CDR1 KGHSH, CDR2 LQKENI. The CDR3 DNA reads TGTGCCAGCTCACCAGCAGGGACAGGGGGCTATGGCTACACCTTC. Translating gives CASSPAGTGGYGYTF.

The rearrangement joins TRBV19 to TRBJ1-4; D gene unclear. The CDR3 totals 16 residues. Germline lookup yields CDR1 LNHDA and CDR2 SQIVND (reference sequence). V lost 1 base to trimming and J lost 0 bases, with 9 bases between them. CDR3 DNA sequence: TGTGCCAGTAGTATAGGTCTCGGGGCAACTAATGAAAAACTGTTTTTT. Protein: CASSIGLGATNEKLFF.

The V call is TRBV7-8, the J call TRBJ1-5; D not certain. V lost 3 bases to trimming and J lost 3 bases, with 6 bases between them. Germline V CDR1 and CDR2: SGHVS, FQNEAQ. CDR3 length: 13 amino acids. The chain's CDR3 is CASSFEVNQPQHF. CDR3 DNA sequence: TGTGCCAGCAGCTTTGAGGTCAATCAGCCCCAGCATTTT.

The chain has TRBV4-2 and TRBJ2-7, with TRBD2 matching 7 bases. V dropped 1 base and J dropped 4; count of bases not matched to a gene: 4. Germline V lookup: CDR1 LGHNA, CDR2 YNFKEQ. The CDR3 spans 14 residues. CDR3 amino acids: CASSQGEGWYEQYF. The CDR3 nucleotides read TGTGCCAGCAGCCAAGGGGAGGGATGGTACGAGCAGTACTTC.

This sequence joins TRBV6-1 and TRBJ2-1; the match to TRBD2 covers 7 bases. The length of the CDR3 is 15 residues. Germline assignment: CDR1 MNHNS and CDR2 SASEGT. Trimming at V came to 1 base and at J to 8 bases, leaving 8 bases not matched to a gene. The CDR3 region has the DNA TGTGCCAGCAGTGAAGGTAGCGGGTTCTCTGATGAGCAGTTCTTC. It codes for CASSEGSGFSDEQFF.

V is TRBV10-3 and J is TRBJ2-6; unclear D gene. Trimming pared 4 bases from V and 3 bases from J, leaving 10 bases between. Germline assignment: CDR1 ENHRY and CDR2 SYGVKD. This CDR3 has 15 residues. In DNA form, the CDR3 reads TGTGCCATCAGTGGTTCGGGTGATGGGGCCAACGTCCTGACTTTC. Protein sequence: CAISGSGDGANVLTF.

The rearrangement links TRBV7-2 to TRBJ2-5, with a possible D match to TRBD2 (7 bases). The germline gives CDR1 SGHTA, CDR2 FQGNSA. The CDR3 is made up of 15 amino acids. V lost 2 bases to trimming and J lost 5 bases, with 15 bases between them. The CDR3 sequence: CASSLQGLGGETQYF. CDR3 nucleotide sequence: TGTGCCAGCAGCTTACAGGGGTTGGGGGGGGAGACCCAGTACTTC.

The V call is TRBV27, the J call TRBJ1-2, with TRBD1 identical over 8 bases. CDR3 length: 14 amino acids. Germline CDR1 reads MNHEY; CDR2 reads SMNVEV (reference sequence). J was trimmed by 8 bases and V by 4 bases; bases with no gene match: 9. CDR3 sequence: CASSSSDREWGYTF. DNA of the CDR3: TGTGCCAGCAGTTCCTCGGACAGGGAGTGGGGCTACACCTTC.

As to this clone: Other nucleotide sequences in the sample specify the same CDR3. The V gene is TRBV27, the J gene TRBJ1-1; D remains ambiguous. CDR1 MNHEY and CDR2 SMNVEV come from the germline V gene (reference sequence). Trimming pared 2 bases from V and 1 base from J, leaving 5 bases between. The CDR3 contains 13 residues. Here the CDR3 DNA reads TGTGCCAGCAGTTTAGGCGGGAACACTGAAGCTTTCTTT. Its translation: CASSLGGNTEAFF.

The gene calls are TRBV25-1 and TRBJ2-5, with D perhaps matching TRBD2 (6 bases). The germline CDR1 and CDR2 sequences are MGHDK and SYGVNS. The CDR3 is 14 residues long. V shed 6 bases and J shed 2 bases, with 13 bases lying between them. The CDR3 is CASRGGAEQETQYF. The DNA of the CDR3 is TGTGCCAGCAGGGGCGGGGCGGAGCAAGAGACCCAGTACTTC.

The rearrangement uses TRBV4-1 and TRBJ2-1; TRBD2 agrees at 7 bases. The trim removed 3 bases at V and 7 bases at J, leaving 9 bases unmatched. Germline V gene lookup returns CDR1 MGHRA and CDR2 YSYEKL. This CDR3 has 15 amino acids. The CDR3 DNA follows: TGCGCCAGCAGCCACGGCGGGAGCCCTGGGAATGAGCAGTTCTTC. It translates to CASSHGGSPGNEQFF.

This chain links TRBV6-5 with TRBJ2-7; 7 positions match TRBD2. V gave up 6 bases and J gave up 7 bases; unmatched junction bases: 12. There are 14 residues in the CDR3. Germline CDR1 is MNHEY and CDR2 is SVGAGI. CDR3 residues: CASRPPTSVREQYF. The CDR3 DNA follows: TGTGCCAGCAGGCCACCCACTAGCGTCAGGGAGCAGTACTTC.

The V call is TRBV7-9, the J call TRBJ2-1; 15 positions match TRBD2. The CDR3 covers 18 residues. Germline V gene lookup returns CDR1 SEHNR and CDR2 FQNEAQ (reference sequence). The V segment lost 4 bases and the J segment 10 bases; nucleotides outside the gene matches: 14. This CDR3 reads CASSSRSRTSGRAVEQFF. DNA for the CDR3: TGTGCCAGCAGCTCCCGCAGCCGGACTAGCGGGAGGGCCGTCGAGCAGTTCTTC.

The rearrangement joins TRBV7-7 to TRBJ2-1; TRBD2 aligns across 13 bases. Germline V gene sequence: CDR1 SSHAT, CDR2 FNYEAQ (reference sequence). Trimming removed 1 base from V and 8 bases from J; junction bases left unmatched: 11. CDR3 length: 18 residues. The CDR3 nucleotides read TGTGCCAGCAGCTTAGACCCACCCAGGACTAGCGGGAGACATGAGCAGTTCTTC. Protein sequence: CASSLDPPRTSGRHEQFF. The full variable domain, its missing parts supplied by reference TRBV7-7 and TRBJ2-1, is GAGVSQSPRYKVTKRGQDVTLRCDPISSHATLYWYQQALGQGPEFLTYFNYEAQPDKSGLPSDRFSAERPEGSISTLTIQRTEQRDSAMYRCASSLDPPRTSGRHEQFFGPGTRLTVL.

In DNA form, the CDR3 reads TGTGCCAGCAGCCGGCCTTGGGTTGCGGGCGTCTCTGAAGCTTTCTTT. Protein product: CASSRPWVAGVSEAFF. The chain recombines TRBV5-8 with TRBJ1-1; no definite D call. Germline V gene lookup returns CDR1 SGHTS and CDR2 YDEGEE. The CDR3 runs to 16 residues. Deletions cut 4 bases from V and 6 bases from J, with 22 bases between. Looking up the rest from reference TRBV5-8 and TRBJ1-1 gives the full variable domain: EAGVTQSPTHLIKTRGQQATLRCSPISGHTSVYWYQQALGLGLQFLLWYDEGEERNRGNFPPRFSGRQFPNYSSELNVNALELEDSALYLCASSRPWVAGVSEAFFGQGTRLTVV.

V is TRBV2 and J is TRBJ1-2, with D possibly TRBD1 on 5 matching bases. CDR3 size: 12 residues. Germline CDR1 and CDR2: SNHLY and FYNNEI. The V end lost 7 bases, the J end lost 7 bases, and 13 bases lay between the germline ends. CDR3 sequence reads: CASTGGVSGYTF. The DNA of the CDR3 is TGTGCCAGCACCGGGGGGGTGTCTGGCTACACCTTC.

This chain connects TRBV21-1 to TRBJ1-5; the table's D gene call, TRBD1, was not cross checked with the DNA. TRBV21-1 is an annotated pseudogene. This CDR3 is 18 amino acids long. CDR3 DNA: TGTGCCAGCAGCAAAGCGAGGGGGACAGGGAGATTTGAACAGCCCCAGCATTTT. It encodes CASSKARGTGRFEQPQHF.

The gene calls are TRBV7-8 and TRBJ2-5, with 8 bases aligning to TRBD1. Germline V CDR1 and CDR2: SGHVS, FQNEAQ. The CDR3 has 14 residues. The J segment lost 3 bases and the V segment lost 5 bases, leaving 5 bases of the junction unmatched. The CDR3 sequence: CASSLRTGKETQYF. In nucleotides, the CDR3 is TGTGCCAGCAGCCTAAGGACAGGGAAAGAGACCCAGTACTTC.

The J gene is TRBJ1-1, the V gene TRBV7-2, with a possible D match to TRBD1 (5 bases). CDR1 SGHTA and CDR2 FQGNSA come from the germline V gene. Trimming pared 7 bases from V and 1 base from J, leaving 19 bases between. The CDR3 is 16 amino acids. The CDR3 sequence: CASTISGGGENTEAFF. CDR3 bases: TGTGCCAGCACCATATCGGGAGGAGGGGAGAACACTGAAGCTTTCTTT.

The CDR3 bases are TGTGCCAGCAGCTTATCAGCGTCTAGCACAGATACGCAGTATTTT. This translates into CASSLSASSTDTQYF. The rearrangement joins TRBV5-4 to TRBJ2-3; D gene uncertain. Trimming took off 2 bases at V and 0 bases at J, with 10 bases between the two ends. CDR1 is SGHNT, CDR2 YYREEE, per germline (reference sequence). The CDR3 consists of 15 residues.

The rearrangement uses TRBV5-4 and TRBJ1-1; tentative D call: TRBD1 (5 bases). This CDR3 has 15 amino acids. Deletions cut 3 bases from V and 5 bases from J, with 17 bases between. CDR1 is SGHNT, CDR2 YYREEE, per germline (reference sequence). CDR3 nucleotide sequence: TGTGCCAGCAGCTCCGGAGGGCGGGGCGAGACTGAAGCTTTCTTT. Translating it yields CASSSGGRGETEAFF.

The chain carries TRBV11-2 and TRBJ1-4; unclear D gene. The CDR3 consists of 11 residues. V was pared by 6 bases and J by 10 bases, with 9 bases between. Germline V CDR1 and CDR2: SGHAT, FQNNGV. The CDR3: CASRREGKLFF. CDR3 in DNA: TGTGCCAGCAGGCGGGAGGGAAAACTGTTTTTT. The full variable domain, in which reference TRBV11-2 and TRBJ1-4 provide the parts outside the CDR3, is EAGVAQSPRYKIIEKRQSVAFWCNPISGHATLYWYQQILGQGPKLLIQFQNNGVVDDSQLPKDRFSAERLKGVDSTLKIQPAKLEDSAVYLCASRREGKLFFGSGTQLSVL.

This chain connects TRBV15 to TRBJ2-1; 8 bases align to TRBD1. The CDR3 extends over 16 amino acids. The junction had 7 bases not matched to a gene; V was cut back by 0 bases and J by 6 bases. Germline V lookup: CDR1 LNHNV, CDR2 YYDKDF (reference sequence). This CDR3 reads CATSRDLQGAFNEQFF. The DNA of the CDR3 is TGTGCCACCAGCAGAGATCTGCAGGGGGCGTTCAATGAGCAGTTCTTC.

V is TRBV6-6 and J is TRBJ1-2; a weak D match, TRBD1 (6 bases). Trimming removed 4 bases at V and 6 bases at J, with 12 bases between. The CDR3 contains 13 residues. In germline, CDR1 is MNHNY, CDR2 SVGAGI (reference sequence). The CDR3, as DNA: TGTGCCAGCAGTTTACAGGGCGGAGATGGCTACACCTTC. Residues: CASSLQGGDGYTF.

CDR3 amino acids: CASSILQGGNTIYF. The CDR3 DNA follows: TGTGCCAGCAGCATCCTCCAGGGAGGAAACACCATATATTTT. This rearrangement joins TRBV6-1 to TRBJ1-3; possible D gene TRBD1, 5 bases. This CDR3 region has 14 residues. CDR1 is MNHNS, CDR2 SASEGT, per germline. V gave up 6 bases and J gave up 4 bases, with 13 bases separating them.

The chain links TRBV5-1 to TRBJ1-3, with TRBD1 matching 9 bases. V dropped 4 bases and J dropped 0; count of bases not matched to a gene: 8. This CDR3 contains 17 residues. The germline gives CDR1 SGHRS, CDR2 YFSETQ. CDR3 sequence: CASSGRTGASSGNTIYF. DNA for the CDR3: TGCGCCAGCAGCGGACGGACAGGGGCCTCCTCTGGAAACACCATATATTTT.

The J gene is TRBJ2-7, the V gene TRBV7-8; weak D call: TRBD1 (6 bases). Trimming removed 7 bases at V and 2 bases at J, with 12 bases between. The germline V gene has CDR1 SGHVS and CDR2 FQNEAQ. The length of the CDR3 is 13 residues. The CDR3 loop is CASNSDRTYEQYF. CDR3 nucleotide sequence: TGTGCCAGCAACTCGGACAGAACCTACGAGCAGTACTTC.

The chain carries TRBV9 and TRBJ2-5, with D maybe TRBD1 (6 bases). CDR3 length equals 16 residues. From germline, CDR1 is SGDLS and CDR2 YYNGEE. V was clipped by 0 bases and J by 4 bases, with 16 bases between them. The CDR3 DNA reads TGTGCCAGCAGCGTAGGGTCAGGGGCAGGGTTAGAGACCCAGTACTTC. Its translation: CASSVGSGAGLETQYF.